This T cell receptor (beta chain) originates from a study of OX40 agonist ivuxolimab in advanced cancers. CDR3 length: 13 amino acids. CDR1 and CDR2 from the germline V gene are MNHNS and SASEGT. Losses at the gene ends were 6 bases for V and 4 bases for J; bases not matched to a gene: 0. Repertoires were generated with immunoSEQ multiplex PCR, while TCRdb's copy carries only in-frame clones and drops some. The data show around 97,000 clones, 85% to 90% seen once. Source: CD4+ or CD8+ T cells sorted from blood, taken in a trial of the OX40 agonist ivuxolimab. The V and J genes are TRBV6-1 and TRBJ1-6; 7 positions match TRBD1. The TCR comes from an adult with an advanced solid tumor such as melanoma, head and neck, liver or kidney cancer. CDR3 sequence: CASRDRYNSPLHF. The CDR3 coding sequence is TGTGCCAGCAGGGACAGGTATAATTCACCCCTCCACTTT.